The TCR beta chain under discussion was sequenced for a study of T cells of healthy individuals. TCRdb reprocessed the 5' RACE reads via MiXCR and lists one record per CDR3 protein. The sample shows 85,000 to 100,000 distinct CDR3 sequences, 17% of them seen only once. This clonotype was counted many times. Germline CDR1 is SGHVS and CDR2 is FNYEAQ. V lost 6 bases and J 0 bases, leaving 17 bases between the germline ends. This CDR3 has 17 residues. The V and J genes are TRBV7-6 and TRBJ2-2; D gene unclear. The source of this sequence is a human donor in good health. The CDR3 loop reads CASSSNAGPPNTGELFF. CDR3 bases: TGTGCCAGCAGTTCGAACGCCGGGCCCCCGAACACCGGGGAGCTGTTTTTT.